The clone carrying this TCR beta chain occurred many times. Its antigen is not known. TCRdb recomputed calls from the 5' RACE reads with MiXCR, one row per CDR3 protein. The sample records a few hundred thousand distinct CDR3 sequences, roughly a quarter being singletons. The CDR3 runs 13 residues. With V trimmed by 3 bases and J by 9 bases, 8 bases remained unmatched. From germline, CDR1 is SQVTM and CDR2 ANQGSEA. These data belong to a study of CD8 T cells in ankylosing spondylitis. Study-level findings and limits: Reports say disease-linked clones showed up significantly more in matched ankylosing spondylitis synovial fluid.

V usage is TRBV29-1 and J usage is TRBJ2-5, with TRBD2 matching 9 bases. The sequenced sample consisted of blood, either unsorted or a sorted T cell fraction (not recorded which). The clonotype was recovered from a male donor with ankylosing spondylitis or in good health (not recorded which). The chain's CDR3 is CSVDGGGAPAQYF. CDR3 bases: TGCAGCGTTGATGGCGGGGGGGCCCCGGCCCAGTACTTC.